Following are 19 T cell receptor beta chains from one sample sequenced in a study of CD8+ T cells in alopecia areata. RNA was isolated and reverse transcribed to cDNA, the sequencing template. Assay used: immunoSEQ multiplex PCR; TCRdb lists only in-frame clones, some missing. The profile shows 120,000 or so clones, roughly 69% of them singletons. The sample was CD4+ T cells sorted from blood. The receptors here all came from a human donor in good health.

In this sample, this clone turned up once. In the same sample, other DNA sequences code for this CDR3. The gene calls are TRBV27 and TRBJ2-5; 9 nucleotides line up with TRBD2. The CDR3 runs 16 residues. With V trimmed by 5 bases and J by 4 bases, 11 bases remained unmatched. From germline, CDR1 is MNHEY and CDR2 SMNVEV (reference sequence). The CDR3 sequence: CASSPRGLAGLETQYF. The CDR3 region has the DNA TGTGCCAGCAGTCCGAGAGGTCTAGCGGGGTTAGAGACCCAGTACTTC.

This rearrangement joins TRBV4-1 to TRBJ2-2; TRBD1 or TRBD2 may be the D gene (5 bases each). Deletions cut 2 bases from V and 6 bases from J, with 16 bases between. Looked up from germline, CDR1 is MGHRA and CDR2 is YSYEKL. The CDR3 has 16 residues. For the CDR3, the DNA is TGCGCCAGCAGCCAATCACTAGTGAGGGGACCCGGGGAGCTGTTTTTT. Its protein product is CASSQSLVRGPGELFF.

V gene TRBV4-1 combines with J gene TRBJ2-5; D remains ambiguous. Per germline, CDR1 MGHRA and CDR2 YSYEKL. V lost 1 base to trimming and J lost 5 bases, with 11 bases between them. The CDR3 runs 14 residues. CDR3 sequence (DNA): TGCGCCAGCAGCCAAGGGGGTTCGTGGGAGACCCAGTACTTC. Translated, it gives CASSQGGSWETQYF.

The V call is TRBV15, the J call TRBJ2-5; 9 bases are shared with TRBD2. Looked up from germline, CDR1 is LNHNV and CDR2 is YYDKDF (reference sequence). J gave up 5 bases and V 0 bases, and 10 bases lay outside the gene matches. This CDR3 region has 17 residues. CDR3 sequence: CATSRDEIAGVVETQYF. The CDR3 nucleotides are TGTGCCACCAGCAGAGATGAGATAGCGGGGGTTGTTGAGACCCAGTACTTC.

This clone was found a few times. This sequence joins TRBV10-3 and TRBJ2-7; 7 positions match TRBD1. CDR1 and CDR2 (germline): ENHRY, SYGVKD. The CDR3 consists of 18 residues. The junction had 21 bases not matched to a gene; V was cut back by 7 bases and J by 3 bases. The DNA of the CDR3 is TGTGCCATCAACCACTTGACAGGGAAGGTGCGATTGGACTACGAGCAGTACTTC. As protein: CAINHLTGKVRLDYEQYF.

This sequence joins TRBV5-1 and TRBJ1-1, with D possibly TRBD1 on 5 matching bases. This CDR3 is 15 amino acids long. V lost 5 bases to trimming and J lost 5 bases, with 19 bases between them. Germline V gene lookup returns CDR1 SGHRS and CDR2 YFSETQ. CDR3 DNA: TGCGCCAGCAGGTTAGGGTTGGGGCAAAAAACTGAAGCTTTCTTT. Its protein product is CASRLGLGQKTEAFF.

This chain uses TRBV4-1 with TRBJ2-2; 8 nucleotides align to TRBD2. J gave up 0 bases and V 4 bases, and 7 bases lay outside the gene matches. Germline V gene lookup returns CDR1 MGHRA and CDR2 YSYEKL. The CDR3 length is 17 residues. CDR3 in DNA: TGCGCCAGCAGCCGAACTAGCGGTATAGCGAACACCGGGGAGCTGTTTTTT. This translates into CASSRTSGIANTGELFF.

The chain combines TRBV9 with TRBJ2-1, with 9 bases fitting TRBD2. CDR3 size: 14 residues. The V and J ends lost 0 bases and 5 bases, in that order; junction bases with no gene match: 0. Looked up from germline, CDR1 is SGDLS and CDR2 is YYNGEE. CDR3 amino acids: CASSVGGGDNEQFF. The CDR3 bases are TGTGCCAGCAGCGTAGGCGGGGGGGACAATGAGCAGTTCTTC.

This clone was observed a handful of times. Within the sample, other DNA sequences also encode this same CDR3. The CDR3 reads CSVKNLNTEAFF. The CDR3 DNA is TGCAGCGTAAAAAACCTTAACACTGAAGCTTTCTTT. V usage is TRBV29-1 and J usage is TRBJ1-1; no firm D call. V lost 6 bases and J 2 bases, leaving 10 bases between the germline ends. CDR3 size: 12 residues. Looked up from germline, CDR1 is SQVTM and CDR2 is ANQGSEA. The full variable domain, its missing parts supplied by reference TRBV29-1 and TRBJ1-1, is SAVISQKPSRDICQRGTSLTIQCQVDSQVTMMFWYRQQPGQSLTLIATANQGSEATYESGFVIDKFPISRPNLTFSTLTVSNMSPEDSSIYLCSVKNLNTEAFFGQGTRLTVV.

V is TRBV4-1 and J is TRBJ1-4; D might be TRBD1 (6 bases). This CDR3 contains 16 residues. Germline V gene sequence: CDR1 MGHRA, CDR2 YSYEKL. V was trimmed by 3 bases and J by 8 bases, leaving 19 bases between them. CDR3 bases: TGCGCCAGCAGCCAGTCGGGTCAGGGGCTTGGAGAAAAACTGTTTTTT. It is translated as CASSQSGQGLGEKLFF.

The genes are TRBV4-2 and TRBJ2-5; D may be TRBD1 or TRBD2 (6 bases each). Trimming removed 4 bases at V and 4 bases at J, with 19 bases between. Looked up from germline, CDR1 is LGHNA and CDR2 is YNFKEQ. The CDR3 spans 16 residues. DNA of the CDR3: TGTGCCAGCAGCCGCCTTGCCGGGGGCTCCGGAGAGACCCAGTACTTC. Its protein is CASSRLAGGSGETQYF.

This chain connects TRBV4-1 to TRBJ2-6; the D is unclear. The CDR3 consists of 17 residues. V shed 0 bases and J shed 0 bases, with 9 bases lying between them. The germline gives CDR1 MGHRA, CDR2 YSYEKL. The CDR3, as DNA: TGCGCCAGCAGCCAAGAGTGGCAGTTCTCTGGGGCCAACGTCCTGACTTTC. This encodes CASSQEWQFSGANVLTF.

The chain couples TRBV30 to TRBJ1-2; D gene unclear. Between the trimmed V and J ends, which lost 5 bases and 2 bases, there was a span of 15 bases. This CDR3 is 14 amino acids long. Germline V gives CDR1 GTSNPN, CDR2 SVGIG (reference sequence). CDR3 DNA sequence: TGTGCCTGGGGGGAAGATCTGGGAAACTATGGCTACACCTTC. As protein: CAWGEDLGNYGYTF.

The chain is built from TRBV29-1 and TRBJ2-5, with 9 bases lining up with TRBD1. With 6 bases clipped from V and 0 bases from J, the junction kept 5 bases outside the gene matches. Germline loops: CDR1 SQVTM, CDR2 ANQGSEA. This CDR3 region has 14 residues. CDR3 sequence: CSVLDRGNQETQYF. The CDR3 DNA reads as TGCAGCGTGCTGGACAGGGGCAACCAAGAGACCCAGTACTTC. Full variable domain (rest looked up from reference TRBV29-1 and TRBJ2-5): SAVISQKPSRDICQRGTSLTIQCQVDSQVTMMFWYRQQPGQSLTLIATANQGSEATYESGFVIDKFPISRPNLTFSTLTVSNMSPEDSSIYLCSVLDRGNQETQYFGPGTRLLVL.

CDR3 sequence: CASSRSNNLDWTENQPQHF. The CDR3 DNA reads as TGTGCCAGCAGCCGATCAAACAACCTCGACTGGACAGAAAATCAGCCCCAGCATTTT. The V and J genes are TRBV5-6 and TRBJ1-5; TRBD1 is a possible D gene (6 bases). Germline V CDR1 and CDR2: SGHDT, YYEEEE. V was clipped by 4 bases and J by 4 bases, with 27 bases between them. This CDR3 comprises 19 residues.

Turning to this clone: The junction differs from germline at one of its ends, possibly a read error. At the DNA level, this CDR3 is encoded by other sequences in the same sample as well. The chain employs TRBV4-1 and TRBJ2-1; D uncertain. The CDR3 runs 15 residues. Germline CDR1 MGHRA, CDR2 YSYEKL. The CDR3 loop reads CASSQDPVSYNEQFF. CDR3 coding DNA: TGTGCCAGCAGCCAAGATCCGGTTTCCTACAATGAGCAGTTCTTC.

This chain uses TRBV5-6 with TRBJ1-5; D gene ambiguous. The germline V gene has CDR1 SGHDT and CDR2 YYEEEE. CDR3 length: 16 amino acids. V lost 3 bases and J 2 bases, leaving 15 bases between the germline ends. In DNA, the CDR3 is TGTGCCAGCAGCTCGGCGAGGGAGATGGGCAATCAGCCCCAGCATTTT. Encoded protein: CASSSAREMGNQPQHF.

Note on this clone: The same CDR3 is also encoded by other DNA sequences in this sample. The CDR3 nucleotides read TGTGCCAGCAGCTCCGGAGGCACAGATACGCAGTATTTT. Protein product: CASSSGGTDTQYF. The chain uses TRBV7-9 and TRBJ2-3; D is unresolved. From germline, CDR1 is SEHNR and CDR2 FQNEAQ (reference sequence). The V end was cut by 4 bases, the J end by 1 base, with 6 bases between. CDR3 size: 13 residues.

The rearrangement links TRBV2 to TRBJ1-5; D not resolved. Trimming took off 4 bases at V and 1 base at J, with 8 bases between the two ends. Germline V gene sequence: CDR1 SNHLY, CDR2 FYNNEI. The CDR3 has 14 amino acids. In DNA, the CDR3 is TGTGCCAGCAGTGTTGGTAGGAGCAATCAGCCCCAGCATTTT. This translates into CASSVGRSNQPQHF.